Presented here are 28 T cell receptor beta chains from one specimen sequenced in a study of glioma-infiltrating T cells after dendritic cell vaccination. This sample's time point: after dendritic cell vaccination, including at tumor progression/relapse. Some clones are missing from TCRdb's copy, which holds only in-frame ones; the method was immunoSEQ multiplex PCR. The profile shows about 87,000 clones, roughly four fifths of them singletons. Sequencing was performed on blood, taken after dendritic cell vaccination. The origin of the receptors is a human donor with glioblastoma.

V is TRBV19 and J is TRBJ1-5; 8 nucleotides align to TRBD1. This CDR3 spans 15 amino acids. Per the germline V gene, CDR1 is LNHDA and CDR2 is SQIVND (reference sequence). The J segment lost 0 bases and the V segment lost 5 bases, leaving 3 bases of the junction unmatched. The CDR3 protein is CASSQGANSNQPQHF. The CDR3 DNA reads TGTGCCAGTAGTCAGGGGGCTAATAGCAATCAGCCCCAGCATTTT.

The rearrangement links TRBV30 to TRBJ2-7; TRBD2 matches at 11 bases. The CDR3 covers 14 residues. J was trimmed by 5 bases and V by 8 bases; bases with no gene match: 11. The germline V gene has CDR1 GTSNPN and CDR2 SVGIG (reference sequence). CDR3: CAGQTSGISNEQYF. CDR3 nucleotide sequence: TGTGCCGGACAGACTAGCGGGATATCCAACGAGCAGTACTTC.

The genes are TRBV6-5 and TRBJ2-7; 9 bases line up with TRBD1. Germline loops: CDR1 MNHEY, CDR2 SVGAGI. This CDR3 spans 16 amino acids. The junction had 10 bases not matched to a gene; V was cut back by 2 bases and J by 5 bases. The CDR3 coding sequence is TGTGCCAGCAGTTACCGGGGGACAGGGCCCCTCCACGAGCAGTACTTC. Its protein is CASSYRGTGPLHEQYF.

The CDR3 nucleotides are TGTGCCAGCAGCTCTACACGGGACAGGGGTATTAACTATGGCTACACCTTC. Protein product: CASSSTRDRGINYGYTF. V usage is TRBV7-9 and J usage is TRBJ1-2, with 10 bases that match TRBD1. This CDR3 is built from 17 residues. CDR1 and CDR2 from the germline V gene are SEHNR and FQNEAQ (reference sequence). The V segment lost 4 bases and the J segment 1 base; nucleotides outside the gene matches: 9. Based on the CDR3 plus reference TRBV7-9 and TRBJ1-2, the full variable domain is DTGVSQNPRHKITKRGQNVTFRCDPISEHNRLYWYRQTLGQGPEFLTYFQNEAQLEKSRLLSDRFSAERPKGSFSTLEIQRTEQGDSAMYLCASSSTRDRGINYGYTFGSGTRLTVV.

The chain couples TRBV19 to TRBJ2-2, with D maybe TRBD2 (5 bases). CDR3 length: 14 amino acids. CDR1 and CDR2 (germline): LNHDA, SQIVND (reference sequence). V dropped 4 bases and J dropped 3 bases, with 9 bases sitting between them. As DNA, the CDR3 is TGTGCCAGTAGTACCACGCGGGACACCGGGGAGCTGTTTTTT. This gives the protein CASSTTRDTGELFF.

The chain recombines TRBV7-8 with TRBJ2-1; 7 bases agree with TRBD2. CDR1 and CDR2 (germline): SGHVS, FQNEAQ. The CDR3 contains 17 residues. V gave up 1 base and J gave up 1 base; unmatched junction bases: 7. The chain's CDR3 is CASSLGIAGVSYNEQFF. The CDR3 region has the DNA TGTGCCAGCAGCTTAGGAATTGCGGGGGTTTCCTACAATGAGCAGTTCTTC.

The CDR3 nucleotides read TGTGCCAGCAGTTATATACAGGGCTTTGAAGCTTTCTTT. This encodes CASSYIQGFEAFF. The chain is built from TRBV6-5 and TRBJ1-1, with a weak D call TRBD1 (6 bases). Germline V gives CDR1 MNHEY, CDR2 SVGAGI. The CDR3 has 13 amino acids. Trimming removed 3 bases at V and 7 bases at J, with 12 bases between.

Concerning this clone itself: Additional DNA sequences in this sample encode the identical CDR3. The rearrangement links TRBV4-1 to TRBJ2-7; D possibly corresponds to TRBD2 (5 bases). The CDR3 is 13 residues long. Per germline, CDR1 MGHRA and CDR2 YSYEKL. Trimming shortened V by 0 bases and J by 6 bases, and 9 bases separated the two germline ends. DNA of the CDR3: TGCGCCAGCAGCCAAGATAGGAGGAGCGAGCAGTACTTC. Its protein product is CASSQDRRSEQYF.

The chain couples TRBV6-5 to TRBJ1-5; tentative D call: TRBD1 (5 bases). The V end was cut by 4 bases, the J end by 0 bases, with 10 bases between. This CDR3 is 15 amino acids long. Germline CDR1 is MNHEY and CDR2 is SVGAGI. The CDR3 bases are TGTGCCAGCAGTTCGTCAACAGGTAGCAATCAGCCCCAGCATTTT. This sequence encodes CASSSSTGSNQPQHF.

CDR3 protein: CASSLGGLGYTF. The DNA for the CDR3 is TGTGCCAGCAGCTTGGGGGGCTTGGGCTACACCTTC. The J gene is TRBJ1-2, the V gene TRBV5-6, with D tentatively TRBD1 (5 bases). CDR1 is SGHDT, CDR2 YYEEEE, per germline. CDR3 length equals 12 residues. The V and J ends lost 0 bases and 8 bases respectively, with 8 bases between them.

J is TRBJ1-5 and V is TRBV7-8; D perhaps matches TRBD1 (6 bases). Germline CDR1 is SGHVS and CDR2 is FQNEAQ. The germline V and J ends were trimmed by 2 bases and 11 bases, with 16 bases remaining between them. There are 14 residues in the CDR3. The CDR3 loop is CASSLQGQSAAQHF. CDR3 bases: TGTGCCAGCAGCTTACAGGGGCAATCAGCGGCCCAGCATTTT.

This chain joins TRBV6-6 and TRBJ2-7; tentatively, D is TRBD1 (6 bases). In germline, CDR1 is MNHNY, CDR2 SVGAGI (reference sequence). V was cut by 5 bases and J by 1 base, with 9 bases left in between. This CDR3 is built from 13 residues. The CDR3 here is CASSIQGSYEQYF. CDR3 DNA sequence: TGTGCCAGCAGTATACAGGGTTCCTACGAGCAGTACTTC.

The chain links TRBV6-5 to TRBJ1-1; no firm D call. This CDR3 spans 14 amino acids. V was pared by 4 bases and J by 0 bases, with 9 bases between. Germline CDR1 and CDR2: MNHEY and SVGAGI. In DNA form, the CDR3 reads TGTGCCAGCAGTTTGATGGGCTTGAACACTGAAGCTTTCTTT. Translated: CASSLMGLNTEAFF.

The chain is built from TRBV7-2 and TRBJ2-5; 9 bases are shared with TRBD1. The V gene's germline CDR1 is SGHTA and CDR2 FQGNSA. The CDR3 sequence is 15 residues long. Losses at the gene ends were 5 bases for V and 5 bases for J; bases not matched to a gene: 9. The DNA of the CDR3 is TGTGCCAGCAGCACGGACAGGGGCGGATCGGAGACCCAGTACTTC. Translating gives CASSTDRGGSETQYF.

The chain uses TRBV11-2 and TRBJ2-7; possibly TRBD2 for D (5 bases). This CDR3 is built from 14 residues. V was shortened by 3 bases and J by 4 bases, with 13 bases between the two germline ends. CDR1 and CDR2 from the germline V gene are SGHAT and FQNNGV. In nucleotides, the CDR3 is TGTGCCAGCAGCTTCGACGAGGGCTTGTACGAGCAGTACTTC. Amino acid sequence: CASSFDEGLYEQYF.

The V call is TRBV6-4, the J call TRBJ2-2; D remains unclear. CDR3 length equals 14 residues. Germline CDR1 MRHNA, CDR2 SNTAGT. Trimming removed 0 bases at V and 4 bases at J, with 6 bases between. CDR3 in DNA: TGTGCCAGCAGTGACTCGTACATCACCGGGGAGCTGTTTTTT. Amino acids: CASSDSYITGELFF.

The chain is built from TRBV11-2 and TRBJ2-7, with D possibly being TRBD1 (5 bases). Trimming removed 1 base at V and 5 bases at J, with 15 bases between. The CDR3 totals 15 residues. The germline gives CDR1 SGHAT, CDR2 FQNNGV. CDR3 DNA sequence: TGTGCCAGCAGCTTAGGAGTGGGGCTAGTTAACGAGCAGTACTTC. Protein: CASSLGVGLVNEQYF.

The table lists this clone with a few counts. As DNA, the CDR3 is TGTGCCAGCAGTTCGGACAGCCTCAGCAATCAGCCCCAGCATTTT. Its protein is CASSSDSLSNQPQHF. The gene calls are TRBV2 and TRBJ1-5; a possible D gene is TRBD1 (6 bases). This CDR3 is built from 15 residues. V lost 5 bases, J lost 1 base, and 12 bases lay in between. Germline values: CDR1 SNHLY, CDR2 FYNNEI.

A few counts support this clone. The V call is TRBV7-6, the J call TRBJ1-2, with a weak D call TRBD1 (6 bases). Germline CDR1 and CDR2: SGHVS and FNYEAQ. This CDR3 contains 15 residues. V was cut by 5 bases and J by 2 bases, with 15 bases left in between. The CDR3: CASSPDLQGNYGYTF. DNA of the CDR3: TGTGCCAGCAGCCCCGATCTCCAGGGGAACTATGGCTACACCTTC.

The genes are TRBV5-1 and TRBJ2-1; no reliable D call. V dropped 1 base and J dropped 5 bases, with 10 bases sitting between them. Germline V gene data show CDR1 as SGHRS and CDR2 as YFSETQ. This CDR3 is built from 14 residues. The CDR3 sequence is CASSLSGINNEQFF. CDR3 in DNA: TGCGCCAGCAGCTTGTCAGGTATTAACAATGAGCAGTTCTTC.

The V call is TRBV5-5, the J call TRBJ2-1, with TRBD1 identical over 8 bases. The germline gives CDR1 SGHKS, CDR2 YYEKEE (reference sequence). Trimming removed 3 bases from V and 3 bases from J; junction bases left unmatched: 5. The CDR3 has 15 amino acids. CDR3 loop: CASSSTGTGYNEQFF. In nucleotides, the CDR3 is TGTGCCAGCAGCTCCACCGGGACAGGCTACAATGAGCAGTTCTTC.

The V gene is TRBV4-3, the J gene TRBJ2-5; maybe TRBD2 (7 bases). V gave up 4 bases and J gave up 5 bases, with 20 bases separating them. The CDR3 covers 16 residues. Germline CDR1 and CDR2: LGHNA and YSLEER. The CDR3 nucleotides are TGCGCCAGCAGCCTGGACGGGGGGCCGGGCGAGGAGACCCAGTACTTC. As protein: CASSLDGGPGEETQYF.

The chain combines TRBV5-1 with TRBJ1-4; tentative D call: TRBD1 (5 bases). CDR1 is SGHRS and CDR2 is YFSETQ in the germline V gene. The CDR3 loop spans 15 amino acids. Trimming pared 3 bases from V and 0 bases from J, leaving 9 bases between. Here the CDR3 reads CASSWRGTTNEKLFF. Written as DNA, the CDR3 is TGCGCCAGCAGCTGGCGGGGGACAACTAATGAAAAACTGTTTTTT.

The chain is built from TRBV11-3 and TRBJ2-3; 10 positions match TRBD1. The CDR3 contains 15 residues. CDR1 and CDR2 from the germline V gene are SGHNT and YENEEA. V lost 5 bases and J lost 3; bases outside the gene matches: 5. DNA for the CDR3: TGTGCCAGCAGCGAGGGACAGGGGCTAACAGATACGCAGTATTTT. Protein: CASSEGQGLTDTQYF.

CDR3 in amino acids: CASSLAGENTDTQYF. CDR3 DNA: TGTGCCAGTAGTCTAGCGGGAGAGAACACAGATACGCAGTATTTT. The chain employs TRBV19 and TRBJ2-3; 10 nucleotides agree with TRBD2. The V and J ends lost 5 bases and 2 bases, in that order; junction bases with no gene match: 4. The CDR3 has 15 amino acids. The germline CDR1 and CDR2 sequences are LNHDA and SQIVND (reference sequence). The full variable domain, with the rest looked up from reference TRBV19 and TRBJ2-3, is DGGITQSPKYLFRKEGQNVTLSCEQNLNHDAMYWYRQDPGQGLRLIYYSQIVNDFQKGDIAEGYSVSREKKESFPLTVTSAQKNPTAFYLCASSLAGENTDTQYFGPGTRLTVL.

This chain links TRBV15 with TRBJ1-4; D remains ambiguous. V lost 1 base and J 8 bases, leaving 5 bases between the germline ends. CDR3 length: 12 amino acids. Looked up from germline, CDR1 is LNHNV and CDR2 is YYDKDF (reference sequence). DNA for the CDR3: TGTGCCACCAGCAGAGGCGGGGAAAAACTGTTTTTT. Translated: CATSRGGEKLFF.

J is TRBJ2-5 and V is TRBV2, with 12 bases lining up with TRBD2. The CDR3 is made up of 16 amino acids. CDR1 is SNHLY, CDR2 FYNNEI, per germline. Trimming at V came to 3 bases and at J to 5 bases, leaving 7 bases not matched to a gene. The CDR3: CASSDLAGGRKETQYF. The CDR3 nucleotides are TGTGCCAGCAGTGATCTAGCGGGGGGGAGAAAGGAGACCCAGTACTTC.

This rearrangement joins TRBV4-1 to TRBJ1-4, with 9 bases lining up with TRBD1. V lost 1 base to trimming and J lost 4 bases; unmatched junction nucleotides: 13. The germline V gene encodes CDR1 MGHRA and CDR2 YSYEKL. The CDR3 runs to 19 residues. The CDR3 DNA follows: TGCGCCAGCAGCCAAGGCCGTAGAACAGGGGGCCCCATTAATGAAAAACTGTTTTTT. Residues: CASSQGRRTGGPINEKLFF.